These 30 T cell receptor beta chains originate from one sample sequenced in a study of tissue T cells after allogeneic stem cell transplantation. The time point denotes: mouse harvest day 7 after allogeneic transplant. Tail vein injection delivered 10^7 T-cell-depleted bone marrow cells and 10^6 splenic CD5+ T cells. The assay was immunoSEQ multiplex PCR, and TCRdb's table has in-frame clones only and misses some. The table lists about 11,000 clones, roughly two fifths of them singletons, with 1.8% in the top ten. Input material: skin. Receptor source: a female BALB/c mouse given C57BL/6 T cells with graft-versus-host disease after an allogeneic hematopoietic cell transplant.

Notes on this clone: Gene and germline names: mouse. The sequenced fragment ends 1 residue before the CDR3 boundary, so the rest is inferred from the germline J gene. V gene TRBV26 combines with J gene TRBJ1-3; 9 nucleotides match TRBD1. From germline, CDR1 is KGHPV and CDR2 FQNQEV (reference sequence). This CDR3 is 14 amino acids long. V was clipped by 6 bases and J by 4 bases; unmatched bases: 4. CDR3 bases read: TGTGCCAGCAGCCTCGGGACAGGGGGAAATACGCTCTAT. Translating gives CASSLGTGGNTLY. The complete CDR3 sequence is CASSLGTGGNTLYF.

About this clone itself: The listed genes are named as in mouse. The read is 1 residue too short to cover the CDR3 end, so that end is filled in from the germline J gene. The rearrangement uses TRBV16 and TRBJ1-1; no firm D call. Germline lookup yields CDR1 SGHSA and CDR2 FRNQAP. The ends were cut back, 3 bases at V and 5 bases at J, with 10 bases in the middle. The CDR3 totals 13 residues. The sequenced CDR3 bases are TGTGCAAGCAGCTTCCCCGGCAGGACAGAAGTCTTC. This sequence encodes CASSFPGRTEVF. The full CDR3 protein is CASSFPGRTEVFF.

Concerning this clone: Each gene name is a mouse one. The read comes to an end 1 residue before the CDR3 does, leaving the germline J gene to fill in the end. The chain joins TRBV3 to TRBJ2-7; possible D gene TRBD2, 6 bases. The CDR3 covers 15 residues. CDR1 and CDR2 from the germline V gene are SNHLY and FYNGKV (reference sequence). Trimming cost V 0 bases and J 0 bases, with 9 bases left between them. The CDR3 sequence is CASSLAGGSSYEQYF. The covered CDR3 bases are TGTGCCAGCAGCTTAGCGGGGGGTAGCTCCTATGAACAGTAC.

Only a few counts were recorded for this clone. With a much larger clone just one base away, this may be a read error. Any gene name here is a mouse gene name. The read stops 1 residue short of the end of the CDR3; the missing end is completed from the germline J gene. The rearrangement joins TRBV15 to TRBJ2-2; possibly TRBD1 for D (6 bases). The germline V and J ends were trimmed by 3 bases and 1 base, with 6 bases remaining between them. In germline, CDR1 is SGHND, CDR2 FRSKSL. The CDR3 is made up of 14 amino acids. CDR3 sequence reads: CASSLGQNTGQLYF. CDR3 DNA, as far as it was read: TGTGCCAGCAGTTTGGGACAAAACACCGGGCAGCTCTAC. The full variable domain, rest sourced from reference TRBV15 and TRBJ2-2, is DAGVTQTPRHEVAEKGQTIILKCEPVSGHNDLFWYRQTKIQGLELLSYFRSKSLMEDGGAFKDRFKAEMLNSSFSTLKIQPTEPKDSAVYLCASSLGQNTGQLYFGEGSKLTVL.

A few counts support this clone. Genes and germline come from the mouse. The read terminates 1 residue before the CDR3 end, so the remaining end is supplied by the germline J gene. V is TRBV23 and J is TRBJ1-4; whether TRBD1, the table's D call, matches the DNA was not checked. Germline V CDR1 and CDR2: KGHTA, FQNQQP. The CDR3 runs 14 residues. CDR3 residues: CSSSQQISNERLFF. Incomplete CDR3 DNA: TGCTCCAGCAGTCAACAGATTTCCAACGAAAGATTATTT. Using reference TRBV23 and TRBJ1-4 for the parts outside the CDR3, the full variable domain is DAAVTQKPRYLIKMKGQEAEMKCIPEKGHTAVFWYQQKQSKELKFLIYFQNQQPLDQIDMVKERFSAVCPSSSLCSLGIRTCEAEDSALYLCSSSQQISNERLFFGHGTKLSVL.

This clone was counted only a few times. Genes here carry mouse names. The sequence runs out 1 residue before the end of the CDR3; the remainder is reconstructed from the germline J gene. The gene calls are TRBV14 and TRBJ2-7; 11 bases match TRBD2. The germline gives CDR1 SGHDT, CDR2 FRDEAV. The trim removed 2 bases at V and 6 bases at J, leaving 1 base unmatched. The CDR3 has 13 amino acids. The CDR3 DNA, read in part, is TGTGCCAGCAGTTTAACTGGGGGGGCTGAACAGTAC. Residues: CASSLTGGAEQY. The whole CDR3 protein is CASSLTGGAEQYF.

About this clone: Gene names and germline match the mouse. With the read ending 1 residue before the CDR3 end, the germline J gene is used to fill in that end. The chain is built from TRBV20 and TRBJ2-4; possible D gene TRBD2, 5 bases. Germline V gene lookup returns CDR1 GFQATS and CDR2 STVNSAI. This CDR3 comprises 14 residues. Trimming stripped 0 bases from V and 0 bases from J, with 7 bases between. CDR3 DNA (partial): TGTGGTGCTAGGGATTGGACTAGTCAAAACACCTTGTAC. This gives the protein CGARDWTSQNTLY. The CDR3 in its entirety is CGARDWTSQNTLYF.

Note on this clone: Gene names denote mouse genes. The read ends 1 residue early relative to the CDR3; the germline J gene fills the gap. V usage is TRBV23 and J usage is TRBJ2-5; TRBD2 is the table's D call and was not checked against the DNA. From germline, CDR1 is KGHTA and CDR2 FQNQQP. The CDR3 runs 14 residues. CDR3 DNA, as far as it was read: TGCTCCAGCAGTCAATCGACTGGGCAAGACACCCAGTAC. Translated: CSSSQSTGQDTQY. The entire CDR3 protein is CSSSQSTGQDTQYF.

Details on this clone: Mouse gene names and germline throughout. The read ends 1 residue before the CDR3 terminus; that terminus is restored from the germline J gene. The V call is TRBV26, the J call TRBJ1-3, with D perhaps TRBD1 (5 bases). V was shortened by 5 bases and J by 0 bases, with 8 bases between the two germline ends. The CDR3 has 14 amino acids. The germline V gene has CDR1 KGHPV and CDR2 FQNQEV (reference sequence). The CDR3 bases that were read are TGTGCCAGCAGTAAGGGGAATTCTGGAAATACGCTCTAT. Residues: CASSKGNSGNTLY. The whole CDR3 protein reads CASSKGNSGNTLYF.

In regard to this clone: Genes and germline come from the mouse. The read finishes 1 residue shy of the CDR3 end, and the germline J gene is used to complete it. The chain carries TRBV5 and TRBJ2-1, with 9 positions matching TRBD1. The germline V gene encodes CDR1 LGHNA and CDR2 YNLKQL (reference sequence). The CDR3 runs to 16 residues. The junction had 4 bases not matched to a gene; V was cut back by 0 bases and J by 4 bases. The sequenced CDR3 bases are TGTGCCAGCAGCCAAGATCAGACAGGGGGGTATGCTGAGCAGTTC. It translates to CASSQDQTGGYAEQF. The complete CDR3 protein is CASSQDQTGGYAEQFF.

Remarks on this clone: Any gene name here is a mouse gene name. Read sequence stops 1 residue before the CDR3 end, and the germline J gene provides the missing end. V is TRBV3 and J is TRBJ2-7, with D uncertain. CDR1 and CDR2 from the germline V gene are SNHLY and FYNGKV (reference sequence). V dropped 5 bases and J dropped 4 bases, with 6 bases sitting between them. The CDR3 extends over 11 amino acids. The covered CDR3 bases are TGTGCCAGCAGCCCTAATTATGAACAGTAC. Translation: CASSPNYEQY. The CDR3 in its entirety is CASSPNYEQYF.

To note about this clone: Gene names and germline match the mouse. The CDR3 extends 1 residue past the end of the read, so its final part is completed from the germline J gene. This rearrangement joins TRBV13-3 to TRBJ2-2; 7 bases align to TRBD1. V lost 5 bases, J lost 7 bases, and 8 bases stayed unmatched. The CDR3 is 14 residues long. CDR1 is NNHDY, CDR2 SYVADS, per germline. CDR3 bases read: TGTGCCAGCAGCCTGGGACAGAAGGGCGGGCAGCTCTAC. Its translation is CASSLGQKGGQLY. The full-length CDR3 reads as CASSLGQKGGQLYF.

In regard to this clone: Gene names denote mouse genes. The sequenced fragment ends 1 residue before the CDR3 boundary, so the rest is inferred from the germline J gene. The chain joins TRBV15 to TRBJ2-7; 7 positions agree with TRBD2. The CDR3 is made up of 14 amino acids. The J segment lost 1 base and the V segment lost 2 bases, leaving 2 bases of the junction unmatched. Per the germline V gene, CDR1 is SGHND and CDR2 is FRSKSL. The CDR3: CASSLIWGSYEQYF. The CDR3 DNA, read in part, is TGTGCCAGCAGTTTAATCTGGGGGTCCTATGAACAGTAC. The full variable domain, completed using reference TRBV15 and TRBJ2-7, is DAGVTQTPRHEVAEKGQTIILKCEPVSGHNDLFWYRQTKIQGLELLSYFRSKSLMEDGGAFKDRFKAEMLNSSFSTLKIQPTEPKDSAVYLCASSLIWGSYEQYFGPGTRLTVL.

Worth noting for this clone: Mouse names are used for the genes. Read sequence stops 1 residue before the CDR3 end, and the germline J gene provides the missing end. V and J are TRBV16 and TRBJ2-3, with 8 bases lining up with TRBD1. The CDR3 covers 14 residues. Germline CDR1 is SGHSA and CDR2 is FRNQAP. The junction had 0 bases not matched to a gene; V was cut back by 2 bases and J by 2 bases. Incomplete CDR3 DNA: TGTGCAAGCAGCTTACAGGGGGCTGCAGAAACGCTGTAT. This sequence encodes CASSLQGAAETLY. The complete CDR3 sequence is CASSLQGAAETLYF. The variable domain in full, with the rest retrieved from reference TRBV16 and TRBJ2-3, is NAGVIQTPRHKVTGKGQEATLWCEPISGHSAVFWYRQTIVQGLEFLTYFRNQAPIDDSGMPKERFSAQMPNQSHSTLKIQSTQPQDSAVYLCASSLQGAAETLYFGSGTRLTVL.

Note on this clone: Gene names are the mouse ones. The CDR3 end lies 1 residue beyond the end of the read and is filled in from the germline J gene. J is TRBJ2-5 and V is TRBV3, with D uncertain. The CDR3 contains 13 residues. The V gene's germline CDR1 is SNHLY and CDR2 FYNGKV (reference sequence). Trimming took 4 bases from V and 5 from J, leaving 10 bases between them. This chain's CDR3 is CASSSTLRDTQYF. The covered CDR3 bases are TGTGCCAGCAGCTCCACACTGCGAGACACCCAGTAC.

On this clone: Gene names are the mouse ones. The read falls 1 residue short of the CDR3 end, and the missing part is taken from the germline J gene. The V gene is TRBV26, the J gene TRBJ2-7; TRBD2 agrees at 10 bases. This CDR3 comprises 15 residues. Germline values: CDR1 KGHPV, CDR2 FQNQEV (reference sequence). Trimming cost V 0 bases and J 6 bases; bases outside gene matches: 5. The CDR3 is CASSLSLGGRGEQYF. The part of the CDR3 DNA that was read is TGTGCCAGCAGTCTGTCGCTGGGGGGGCGGGGTGAACAGTAC.

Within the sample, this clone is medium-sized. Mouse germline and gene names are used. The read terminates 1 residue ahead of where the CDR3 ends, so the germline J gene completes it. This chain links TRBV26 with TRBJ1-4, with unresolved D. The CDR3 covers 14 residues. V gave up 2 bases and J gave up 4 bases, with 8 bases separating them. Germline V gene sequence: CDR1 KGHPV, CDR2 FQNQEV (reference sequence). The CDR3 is CASSLMTINERLFF. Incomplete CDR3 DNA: TGTGCCAGCAGTCTGATGACAATCAACGAAAGATTATTT.

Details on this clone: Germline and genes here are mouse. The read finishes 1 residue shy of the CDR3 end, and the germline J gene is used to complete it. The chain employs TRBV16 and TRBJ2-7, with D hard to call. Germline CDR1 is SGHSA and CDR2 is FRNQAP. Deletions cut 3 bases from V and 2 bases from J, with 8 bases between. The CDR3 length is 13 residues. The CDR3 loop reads CASSFQTTYEQYF. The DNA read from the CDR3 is TGTGCAAGCAGCTTTCAGACTACCTATGAACAGTAC.

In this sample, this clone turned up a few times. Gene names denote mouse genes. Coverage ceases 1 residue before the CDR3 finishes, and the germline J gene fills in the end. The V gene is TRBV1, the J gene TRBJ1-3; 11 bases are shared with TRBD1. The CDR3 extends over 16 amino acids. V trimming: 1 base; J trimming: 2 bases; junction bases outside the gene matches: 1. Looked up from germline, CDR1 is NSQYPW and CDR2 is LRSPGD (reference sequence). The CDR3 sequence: CTCSAGGQGAGNTLYF. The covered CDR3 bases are TGCACCTGCAGTGCAGGGGGACAGGGGGCTGGAAATACGCTCTAT.

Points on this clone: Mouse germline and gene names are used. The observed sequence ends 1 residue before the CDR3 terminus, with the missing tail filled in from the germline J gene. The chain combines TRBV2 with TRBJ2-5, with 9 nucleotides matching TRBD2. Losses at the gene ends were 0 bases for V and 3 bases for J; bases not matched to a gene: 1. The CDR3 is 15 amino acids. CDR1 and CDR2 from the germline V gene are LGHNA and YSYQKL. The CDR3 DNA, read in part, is TGTGCCAGCAGCCAAGACTGGGGGGGACAAGACACCCAGTAC. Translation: CASSQDWGGQDTQY. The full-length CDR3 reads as CASSQDWGGQDTQYF. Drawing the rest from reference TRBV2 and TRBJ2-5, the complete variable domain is DPKIIQKPKYLVAVTGSEKILICEQYLGHNAMYWYRQSAKKPLEFMFSYSYQKLMDNQTASSRFQPQSSKKNHLDLQITALKPDDSATYFCASSQDWGGQDTQYFGPGTRLLVL.

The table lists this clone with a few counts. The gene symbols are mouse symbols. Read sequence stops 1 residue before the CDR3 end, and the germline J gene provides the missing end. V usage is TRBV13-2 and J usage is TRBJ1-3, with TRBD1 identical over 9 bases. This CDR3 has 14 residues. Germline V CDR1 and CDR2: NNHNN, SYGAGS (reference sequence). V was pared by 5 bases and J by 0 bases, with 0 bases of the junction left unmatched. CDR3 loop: CASGDRGSGNTLYF. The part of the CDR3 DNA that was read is TGTGCCAGCGGGGACAGGGGTTCTGGAAATACGCTCTAT.

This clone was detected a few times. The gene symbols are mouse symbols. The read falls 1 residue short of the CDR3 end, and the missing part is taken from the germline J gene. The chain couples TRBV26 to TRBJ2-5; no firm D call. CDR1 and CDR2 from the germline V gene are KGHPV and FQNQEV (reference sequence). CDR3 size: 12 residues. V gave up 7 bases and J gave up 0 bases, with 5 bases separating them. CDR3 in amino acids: CASTGNQDTQYF. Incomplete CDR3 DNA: TGTGCCAGCACGGGAAACCAAGACACCCAGTAC.

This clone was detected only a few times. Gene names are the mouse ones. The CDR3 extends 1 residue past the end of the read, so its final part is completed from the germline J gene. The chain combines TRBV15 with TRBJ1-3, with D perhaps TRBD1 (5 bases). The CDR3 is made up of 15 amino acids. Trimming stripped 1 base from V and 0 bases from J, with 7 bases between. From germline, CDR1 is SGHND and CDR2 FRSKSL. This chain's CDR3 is CASSLGGNSGNTLYF. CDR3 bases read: TGTGCCAGCAGTTTAGGGGGGAATTCTGGAAATACGCTCTAT.

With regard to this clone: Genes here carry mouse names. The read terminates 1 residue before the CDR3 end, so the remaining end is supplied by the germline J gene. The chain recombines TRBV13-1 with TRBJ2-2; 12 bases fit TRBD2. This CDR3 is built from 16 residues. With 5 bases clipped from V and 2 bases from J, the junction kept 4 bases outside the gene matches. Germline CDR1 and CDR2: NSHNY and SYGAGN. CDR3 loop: CASRDWGGANTGQLYF. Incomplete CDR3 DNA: TGTGCCAGCAGAGACTGGGGGGGCGCGAACACCGGGCAGCTCTAC.

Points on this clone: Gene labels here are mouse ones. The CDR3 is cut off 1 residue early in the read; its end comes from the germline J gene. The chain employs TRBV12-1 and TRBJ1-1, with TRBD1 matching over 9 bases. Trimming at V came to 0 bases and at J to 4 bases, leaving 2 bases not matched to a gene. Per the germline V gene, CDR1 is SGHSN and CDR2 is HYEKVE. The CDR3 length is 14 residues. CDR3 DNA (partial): TGTGCCAGCTCTCTCACAGGGGGCGGCACAGAAGTCTTC. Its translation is CASSLTGGGTEVF. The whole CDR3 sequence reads CASSLTGGGTEVFF.

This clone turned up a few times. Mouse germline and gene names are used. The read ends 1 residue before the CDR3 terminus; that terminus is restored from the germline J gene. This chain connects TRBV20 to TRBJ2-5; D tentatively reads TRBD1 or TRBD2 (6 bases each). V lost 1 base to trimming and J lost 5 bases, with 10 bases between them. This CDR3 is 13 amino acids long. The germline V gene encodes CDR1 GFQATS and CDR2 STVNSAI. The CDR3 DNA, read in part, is TGTGGTGCTAGGGGGGGGCGCGCAGACACCCAGTAC. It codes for CGARGGRADTQY. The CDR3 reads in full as CGARGGRADTQYF.

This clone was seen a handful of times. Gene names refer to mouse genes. The CDR3 protein is CASGGPGLQDTQYF. The CDR3 bases that were read are TGTGCCAGCGGTGGGCCGGGACTACAAGACACCCAGTAC. The chain links TRBV13-2 to TRBJ2-5; D is perhaps TRBD2 (6 bases). The read ends 1 residue early relative to the CDR3; the germline J gene fills the gap. V was pared by 3 bases and J by 3 bases, with 11 bases between. This CDR3 has 14 residues. In germline, CDR1 is NNHNN, CDR2 SYGAGS (reference sequence).

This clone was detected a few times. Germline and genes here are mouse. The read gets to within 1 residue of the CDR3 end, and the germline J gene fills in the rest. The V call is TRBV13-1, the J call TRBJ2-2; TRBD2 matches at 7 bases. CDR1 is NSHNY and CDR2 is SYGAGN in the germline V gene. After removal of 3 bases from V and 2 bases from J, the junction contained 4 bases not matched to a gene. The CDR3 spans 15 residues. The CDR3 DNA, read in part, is TGTGCCAGCAGTGTGGGGGGAAGGAACACCGGGCAGCTCTAC. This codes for CASSVGGRNTGQLY. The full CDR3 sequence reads CASSVGGRNTGQLYF.

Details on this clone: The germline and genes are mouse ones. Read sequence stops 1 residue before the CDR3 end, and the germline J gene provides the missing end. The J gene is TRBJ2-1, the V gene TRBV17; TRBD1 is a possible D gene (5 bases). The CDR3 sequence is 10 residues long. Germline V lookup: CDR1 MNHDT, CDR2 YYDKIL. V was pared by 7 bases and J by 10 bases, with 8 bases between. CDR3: CASNRQEQFF. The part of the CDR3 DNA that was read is TGTGCTAGCAATCGACAGGAGCAGTTC.

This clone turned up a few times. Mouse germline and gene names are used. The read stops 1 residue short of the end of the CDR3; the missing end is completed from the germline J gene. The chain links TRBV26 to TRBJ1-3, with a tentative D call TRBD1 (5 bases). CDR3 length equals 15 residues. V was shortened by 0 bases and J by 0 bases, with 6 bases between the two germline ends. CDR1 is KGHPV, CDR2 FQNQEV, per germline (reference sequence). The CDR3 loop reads CASSLSGTSGNTLYF. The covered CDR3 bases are TGTGCCAGCAGTCTGTCAGGGACTTCTGGAAATACGCTCTAT.